Shown below are 28 T cell receptor beta chains from a single sample sequenced in a study of T cell responses to AZD1222 COVID-19 vaccine. Sequencing was performed with immunoSEQ multiplex PCR; in TCRdb, only in-frame clones are kept and a portion is missing. The repertoire holds 140,000 to 150,000 clones, with roughly 90% as singletons. Sequenced here: peripheral blood, sampled 28 days after the second dose of the MenACWY control vaccine. These receptors were collected from an adult who received the MenACWY meningococcal vaccine as a control.

This clone was seen just once. The gene calls are TRBV7-2 and TRBJ1-5; TRBD1 is a possible D gene (6 bases). Germline V gives CDR1 SGHTA, CDR2 FQGNSA. V gave up 1 base and J gave up 6 bases, with 16 bases separating them. The length of the CDR3 is 16 residues. The CDR3 spells CASSLGGARVGQPQHF. The CDR3 DNA reads TGTGCCAGCAGCTTAGGGGGGGCGAGAGTCGGTCAGCCCCAGCATTTT.

The J gene is TRBJ2-7, the V gene TRBV5-4, with 7 bases aligning to TRBD1. The junction had 5 bases not matched to a gene; V was cut back by 5 bases and J by 0 bases. The germline V gene encodes CDR1 SGHNT and CDR2 YYREEE (reference sequence). The CDR3 length is 14 residues. The CDR3 DNA sequence: TGTGCCAGCAGTCGGGACAGTTCCTCCTACGAGCAGTACTTC. Translating gives CASSRDSSSYEQYF.

V is TRBV6-1 and J is TRBJ1-5; no definite D call. CDR3 length: 14 amino acids. Germline V CDR1 and CDR2: MNHNS, SASEGT. Trimming shortened V by 2 bases and J by 6 bases, and 11 bases separated the two germline ends. CDR3: CASSERGMSQPQHF. The DNA for the CDR3 is TGTGCCAGCAGTGAAAGAGGGATGAGTCAGCCCCAGCATTTT.

The V and J genes are TRBV15 and TRBJ2-2; the D is unclear. This CDR3 spans 15 amino acids. Trimming cost V 5 bases and J 1 base, with 11 bases left between them. Germline V gives CDR1 LNHNV, CDR2 YYDKDF (reference sequence). Here the CDR3 reads CATSRSLGNTGELFF. The CDR3 DNA follows: TGTGCCACCAGCCGGTCGCTCGGGAACACCGGGGAGCTGTTTTTT.

This chain uses TRBV5-1 with TRBJ1-2; D not resolved. This CDR3 has 13 residues. V lost 0 bases to trimming and J lost 3 bases, with 6 bases between them. Germline-derived CDR1 and CDR2 are SGHRS and YFSETQ. The CDR3 sequence: CASSLVGDYGYTF. The CDR3, as DNA: TGCGCCAGCAGCTTGGTGGGAGACTATGGCTACACCTTC.

The chain recombines TRBV4-1 with TRBJ1-1; D is perhaps TRBD1 (6 bases). The V gene lost 2 bases and the J gene lost 4 bases, with 14 bases spanning the gap. This CDR3 is 15 amino acids long. Germline lookup yields CDR1 MGHRA and CDR2 YSYEKL. The CDR3 DNA sequence: TGCGCCAGCAGCCAATTGATCGGGGGCGGCACTGAAGCTTTCTTT. As protein: CASSQLIGGGTEAFF.

This chain connects TRBV30 to TRBJ2-7, with D perhaps TRBD1 or TRBD2 (5 bases each). Trimming left V 4 bases short and J 2 bases short, with 12 bases between. The germline gives CDR1 GTSNPN, CDR2 SVGIG (reference sequence). The CDR3 contains 13 residues. The CDR3 loop is CAWTKGTPYEQYF. In DNA, the CDR3 is TGTGCCTGGACGAAGGGGACGCCCTACGAGCAGTACTTC.

The rearrangement uses TRBV7-2 and TRBJ1-6; no clear D gene. V was clipped by 7 bases and J by 4 bases, with 11 bases between them. The CDR3 has 14 residues. Germline V CDR1 and CDR2: SGHTA, FQGNSA. CDR3 DNA sequence: TGTGCCAGCACCCCCGGGTTTTATAATTCACCCCTCCACTTT. It codes for CASTPGFYNSPLHF.

V usage is TRBV6-5 and J usage is TRBJ1-1, with D unclear. The CDR3 covers 14 residues. V was clipped by 6 bases and J by 6 bases, with 17 bases between them. The germline CDR1 and CDR2 sequences are MNHEY and SVGAGI. CDR3: CASRPKGSGAEAFF. CDR3 bases: TGTGCCAGCAGGCCTAAGGGTTCTGGGGCTGAAGCTTTCTTT.

The genes are TRBV4-2 and TRBJ1-2; D is unresolved. Germline V CDR1 and CDR2: LGHNA, YNFKEQ. V was trimmed by 5 bases and J by 7 bases, leaving 17 bases between them. The CDR3 totals 14 residues. CDR3 coding DNA: TGTGCCAGCAGCGCCAAGACGCTTACCGCTGGCTACACCTTC. It specifies CASSAKTLTAGYTF.

This chain joins TRBV6-4 and TRBJ2-1, with 7 positions matching TRBD2. This CDR3 comprises 14 residues. Germline values: CDR1 MRHNA, CDR2 SNTAGT. With 10 bases clipped from V and 1 base from J, the junction kept 7 bases outside the gene matches. CDR3 amino acids: CATEREESYNEQFF. CDR3 DNA: TGTGCCACCGAGCGGGAAGAGTCCTACAATGAGCAGTTCTTC.

CDR3 sequence (DNA): TGTGCCAGCAGCGTAGCGCCAGACCCCTACAATGAGCAGTTCTTC. Translation gives CASSVAPDPYNEQFF. The rearrangement links TRBV9 to TRBJ2-1; no reliable D call. V dropped 0 bases and J dropped 2 bases, with 9 bases sitting between them. Germline CDR1 reads SGDLS; CDR2 reads YYNGEE. This CDR3 has 15 amino acids.

The chain carries TRBV6-5 and TRBJ2-3; TRBD2 agrees at 7 bases. CDR1 and CDR2 from the germline V gene are MNHEY and SVGAGI. V shed 8 bases and J 4 bases; nucleotides not matched to a gene: 6. The CDR3 extends over 13 amino acids. The DNA of the CDR3 is TGTGCCAGCCTCCCGGGAGGCTCAGATACGCAGTATTTT. Protein sequence: CASLPGGSDTQYF.

The chain recombines TRBV7-2 with TRBJ1-6; D gene uncertain. The V and J ends lost 0 bases and 9 bases respectively, with 6 bases between them. The CDR3 length is 13 residues. Germline assignment: CDR1 SGHTA and CDR2 FQGNSA. CDR3 nucleotide sequence: TGTGCCAGCAGCTTAGCGTTGATTTCACCCCTCCACTTT. Its translation is CASSLALISPLHF.

With regard to this clone: One end of the junction is discordant with germline, which a read error may explain. The V call is TRBV13, the J call TRBJ1-4; TRBD1 aligns across 8 bases. Germline assignment: CDR1 PRHDT and CDR2 FYEKMQ (reference sequence). The CDR3 length is 18 residues. The CDR3 spells CASSVGPPGGRANEKLFF. The CDR3 DNA reads as TGTGCCAGCAGCGTAGGCCCCCCAGGGGGCAGGGCTAATGAAAAACTGTTTTTT.

This sequence joins TRBV5-1 and TRBJ1-5, with TRBD1 matching over 10 bases. Trimming removed 3 bases from V and 4 bases from J; junction bases left unmatched: 1. The CDR3 consists of 14 residues. CDR1 SGHRS and CDR2 YFSETQ come from the germline V gene. CDR3 in DNA: TGCGCCAGCAGCTGGGGACAGGGGAATCAGCCCCAGCATTTT. Translation: CASSWGQGNQPQHF.

This CDR3 reads CSVVSGPGYGYTF. The CDR3 nucleotides read TGCAGCGTTGTTAGTGGTCCGGGGTATGGCTACACCTTC. The chain couples TRBV29-1 to TRBJ1-2; no definite D call. Trimming removed 4 bases from V and 5 bases from J, with 14 bases in between. The CDR3 extends over 13 amino acids. Germline V gives CDR1 SQVTM, CDR2 ANQGSEA. Drawing the rest from reference TRBV29-1 and TRBJ1-2, the complete variable domain is SAVISQKPSRDICQRGTSLTIQCQVDSQVTMMFWYRQQPGQSLTLIATANQGSEATYESGFVIDKFPISRPNLTFSTLTVSNMSPEDSSIYLCSVVSGPGYGYTFGSGTRLTVV.

This rearrangement joins TRBV7-2 to TRBJ1-3; D possibly corresponds to TRBD1 (6 bases). V shed 2 bases and J shed 2 bases, with 10 bases lying between them. Looked up from germline, CDR1 is SGHTA and CDR2 is FQGNSA. The CDR3 totals 15 residues. Here the CDR3 DNA reads TGTGCCAGCAGCTTACTTCCAGGGGCTGGAAACACCATATATTTT. This encodes CASSLLPGAGNTIYF.

This clone was detected a few times. The genes are TRBV27 and TRBJ1-2; D call uncertain. Trimming took 1 base from V and 4 from J, leaving 13 bases between them. This CDR3 region has 15 residues. The germline CDR1 and CDR2 sequences are MNHEY and SMNVEV (reference sequence). The CDR3 DNA follows: TGTGCCAGCAGTTTATACTGGGGTTCTAGCTATGGCTACACCTTC. Translation gives CASSLYWGSSYGYTF.

The gene calls are TRBV7-9 and TRBJ2-5; 7 nucleotides align to TRBD1. V shed 3 bases and J 5 bases; nucleotides not matched to a gene: 9. The CDR3 runs 15 residues. Per germline, CDR1 SEHNR and CDR2 FQNEAQ (reference sequence). CDR3 residues: CASSFRGQGVETQYF. The CDR3 region has the DNA TGTGCCAGCAGCTTTCGTGGGCAGGGGGTGGAGACCCAGTACTTC.

Remarks on this clone: This specimen includes other DNA sequences encoding the same CDR3. This chain links TRBV7-3 with TRBJ2-3; D ambiguous. Germline CDR1 SGHTA, CDR2 FQGTGA. With 0 bases removed from V and 6 bases from J, the gap between germline ends came to 4 bases. This CDR3 is 12 amino acids long. CDR3 coding DNA: TGTGCCAGCAGCTTAACAGGGGATACGCAGTATTTT. Amino acids: CASSLTGDTQYF.

The chain has TRBV30 and TRBJ2-1; D unclear. CDR1 is GTSNPN and CDR2 is SVGIG in the germline V gene (reference sequence). The CDR3 is made up of 15 amino acids. Trimming removed 4 bases from V and 2 bases from J, with 15 bases in between. Here the CDR3 DNA reads TGTGCCTGGAAGCGTCGCCCCGCCGCCTACAATGAGCAGTTCTTC. Its translation is CAWKRRPAAYNEQFF.

This clone showed up just a few times. Other DNA sequences in the same sample also yield this CDR3. This rearrangement joins TRBV5-6 to TRBJ1-4; no definite D call. The germline CDR1 and CDR2 sequences are SGHDT and YYEEEE. This CDR3 comprises 13 residues. The V gene lost 0 bases and the J gene lost 6 bases, with 6 bases spanning the gap. CDR3 amino acids: CASSLVIDEKLFF. The CDR3 bases are TGTGCCAGCAGCTTGGTAATCGATGAAAAACTGTTTTTT.

Concerning this clone itself: The junction departs from germline at one end; a sequencing error may be responsible. The genes are TRBV28 and TRBJ1-4; D not certain. The CDR3 extends over 13 amino acids. Germline CDR1 MDHEN, CDR2 SYDVKM. CDR3 bases: TGTGCCAGCAGTACCCCGGGAAGGCGCGGGGAGGATTTT. It codes for CASSTPGRRGEDF.

The rearrangement links TRBV21-1 to TRBJ1-6. TRBV21-1 is listed as a pseudogene. The CDR3 spans 14 residues. CDR3 protein: CASRRSCYNSPLHF. CDR3 DNA: TGTGCCAGTCGACGGTCCTGCTATAATTCACCCCTCCACTTT.

This clone was seen a handful of times. This rearrangement joins TRBV9 to TRBJ2-1, with a tentative D call TRBD2 (6 bases). CDR3 size: 12 residues. Germline V lookup: CDR1 SGDLS, CDR2 YYNGEE. Trimming removed 3 bases at V and 9 bases at J, with 10 bases between. This CDR3 reads CASSGGLAEQFF. The CDR3 coding sequence is TGTGCCAGCAGCGGGGGACTCGCTGAGCAGTTCTTC.

The chain carries TRBV27 and TRBJ1-1; unclear D gene. The V end lost 3 bases, the J end lost 5 bases, and 13 bases lay between the germline ends. Germline V gene sequence: CDR1 MNHEY, CDR2 SMNVEV (reference sequence). This CDR3 region has 14 residues. The CDR3 DNA reads TGTGCCAGCAGTTTTAACCTAGGGAATACTGAAGCTTTCTTT. Its protein is CASSFNLGNTEAFF.

The DNA of the CDR3 is TGTGCCAGCAGCCAAGGGTTGGCAGCTTTCTTT. Translating it yields CASSQGLAAFF. This chain uses TRBV3-1 (or the pseudogene TRBV3-2) with TRBJ1-1; D is ambiguous. The CDR3 has 11 amino acids. Germline CDR1 is LGHDT and CDR2 is YNNKEL (reference sequence). The V and J ends lost 1 base and 10 bases respectively, with 7 bases between them.